The clone carrying this TCR beta chain occurred a few times. TCRdb passed the 5' RACE reads through MiXCR, listing each CDR3 protein once. The table shows hundreds of thousands of distinct CDR3 sequences, with about 11% occurring only once. The CDR3 is made up of 14 amino acids. CDR1 and CDR2 from the germline V gene are MNHEY and SMNVEV (reference sequence). V was cut by 4 bases and J by 2 bases, with 9 bases left in between. These data belong to a study of CD8 T cells in ankylosing spondylitis. The receptor comes from a male donor with ankylosing spondylitis or in good health (not recorded which). The sequencing input was blood, either unsorted or a sorted T cell fraction (not recorded which). The V and J genes are TRBV27 and TRBJ1-5; D ambiguous. In DNA form, the CDR3 reads TGTGCCAGCAGTTCGCGCACGGGCAATCAGCCCCAGCATTTT. Amino acids: CASSSRTGNQPQHF.